This TCR beta chain was sequenced for a study of cytomegalovirus exposure and HLA in healthy donors. Study observations and caveats: Beyond CMV serostatus, there was no information to go on about immune exposure. Analyzed later, most CMV-associated TCR beta chains appeared HLA-restricted. In a later analysis, several top co-occurrence clusters appeared linked to parvovirus B19, influenza, CMV and Epstein-Barr virus. More clonal expansion characterized HLA-associated TCR beta chains than equally common others in a later analysis.

Regarding this clone: Its antigen is not identified.

PCR involved 60 Vbeta and 13 Jbeta primers. Sequenced by immunoSEQ multiplex PCR; TCRdb stores in-frame clones only, minus some. The sample holds approximately 190,000 clones. This CDR3 is 13 amino acids long. The germline V gene has CDR1 GTSNPN and CDR2 SVGIG (reference sequence). The ends were cut back, 2 bases at V and 5 bases at J, with 12 bases in the middle. The sample taken for sequencing was PBMCs. The receptor's source is a man aged 25 to 40 in good health and CMV-seronegative. V gene TRBV30 combines with J gene TRBJ1-1; D gene unclear. This chain's CDR3 is CAWSYNRGTEAFF. The CDR3 DNA reads as TGTGCCTGGAGTTATAACAGAGGGACTGAAGCTTTCTTT. The whole variable domain, remainder taken from reference TRBV30 and TRBJ1-1, is SQTIHQWPATLVQPVGSPLSLECTVEGTSNPNLYWYRQAAGRGLQLLFYSVGIGQISSEVPQNLSASRPQDRQFILSSKKLLLSDSGFYLCAWSYNRGTEAFFGQGTRLTVV.